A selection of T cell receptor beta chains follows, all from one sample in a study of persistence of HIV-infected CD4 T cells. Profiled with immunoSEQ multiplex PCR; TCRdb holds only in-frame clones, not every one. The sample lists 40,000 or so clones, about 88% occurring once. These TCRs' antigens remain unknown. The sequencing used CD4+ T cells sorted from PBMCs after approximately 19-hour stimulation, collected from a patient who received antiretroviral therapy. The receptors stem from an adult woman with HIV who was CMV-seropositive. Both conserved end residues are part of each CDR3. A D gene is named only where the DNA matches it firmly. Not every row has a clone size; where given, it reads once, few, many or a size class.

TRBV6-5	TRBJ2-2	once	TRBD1	CASSLQGVGVGELFF	TGTGCCAGCAGTTTACAGGGGGTAGGAGTCGGGGAGCTGTTTTTT
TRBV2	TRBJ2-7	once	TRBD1	CASSRGTGRQYF	TGTGCCAGCAGCCGCGGGACAGGGAGACAGTACTTC
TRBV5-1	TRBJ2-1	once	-	CASHSYNEQFF	TGCGCCAGCCACTCCTACAATGAGCAGTTCTTC
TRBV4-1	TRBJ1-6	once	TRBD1	CASSQGDSDNSPLHF	TGCGCCAGCAGCCAAGGGGACAGCGATAATTCACCCCTCCACTTT
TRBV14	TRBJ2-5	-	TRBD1	CASSQEVVKTGIRETQYF	TGTGCCAGCAGCCAAGAAGTCGTGAAGACAGGGATACGGGAGACCCAGTACTTC
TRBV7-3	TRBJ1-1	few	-	CASSLKRRGRTTEAFF	TGTGCCAGCAGTCTAAAGCGACGGGGAAGGACCACTGAAGCTTTCTTT
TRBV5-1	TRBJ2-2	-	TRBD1	CASRPATGGLNTGELFF	TGCGCCAGCAGACCAGCAACAGGGGGTCTGAACACCGGGGAGCTGTTTTTT
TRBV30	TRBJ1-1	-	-	CAWSKSTEAFF	TGTGCCTGGAGTAAGAGCACTGAAGCTTTCTTT
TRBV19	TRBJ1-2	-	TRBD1	CASSGDSEFYGYTF	TGTGCCAGTAGTGGGGACAGTGAATTCTATGGCTACACCTTC
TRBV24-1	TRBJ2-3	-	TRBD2	CAIGGSGGDTQYF	TGTGCCATCGGCGGTAGCGGGGGAGATACGCAGTATTTT
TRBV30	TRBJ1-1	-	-	CAWDTGYTEAFF	TGTGCCTGGGACACAGGGTACACTGAAGCTTTCTTT
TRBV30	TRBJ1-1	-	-	CAWRKPTSYMNTEAFF	TGTGCCTGGAGAAAACCAACCTCGTACATGAACACTGAAGCTTTCTTT
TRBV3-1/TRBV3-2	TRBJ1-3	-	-	CASSRSLDVAGNTIYF	TGTGCCAGCAGCCGCTCACTAGACGTTGCGGGAAACACCATATATTTT
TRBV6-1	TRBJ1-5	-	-	CASSEMAQPQHF	TGTGCCAGCAGTGAAATGGCGCAGCCCCAGCATTTT
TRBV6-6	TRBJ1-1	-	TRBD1	CASSYSGGFMNTEAFF	TGTGCCAGCAGTTACTCAGGGGGCTTCATGAACACTGAAGCTTTCTTT
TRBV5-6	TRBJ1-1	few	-	CASSLNTEAFF	TGTGCCAGCAGCCTGAACACTGAAGCTTTCTTT
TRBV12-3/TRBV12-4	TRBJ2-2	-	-	CASSEVVGELFF	TGTGCCAGCAGTGAAGTCGTCGGGGAGCTGTTTTTT
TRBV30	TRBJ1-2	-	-	CAWGALYGYTF	TGTGCCTGGGGGGCCCTCTATGGCTACACCTTC
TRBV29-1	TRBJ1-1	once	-	CSVEGRGAGKNAEAFF	TGCAGCGTTGAAGGGAGGGGTGCGGGAAAGAACGCTGAAGCTTTCTTT
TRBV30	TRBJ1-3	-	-	CAWCFSGNTIYF	TGTGCCTGGTGTTTCTCTGGAAACACCATATATTTT
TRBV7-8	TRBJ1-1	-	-	CASSLAGNTEAFF	TGTGCCAGCAGCTTAGCCGGCAACACTGAAGCTTTCTTT
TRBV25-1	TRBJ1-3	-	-	CASRGHGSGTGNTIYF	TGTGCCAGCAGGGGCCATGGGTCGGGGACGGGAAACACCATATATTTT
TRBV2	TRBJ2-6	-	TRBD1	CASSRQGPGANVLTF	TGTGCCAGCAGCCGACAGGGGCCTGGGGCCAACGTCCTGACTTTC
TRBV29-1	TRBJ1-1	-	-	CSVEAQGKQAFF	TGCAGCGTTGAGGCCCAGGGGAAGCAAGCTTTCTTT
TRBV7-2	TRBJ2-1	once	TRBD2	CASSVVAGSYNEQFF	TGTGCCAGCAGCGTAGTAGCGGGGTCCTACAATGAGCAGTTCTTC
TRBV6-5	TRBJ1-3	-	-	CASSPGVYSGNTIYF	TGTGCCAGCAGTCCTGGTGTCTACTCTGGAAACACCATATATTTT
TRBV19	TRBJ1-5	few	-	CASSIIGVGQPQHF	TGTGCCAGTAGTATTATAGGTGTCGGTCAGCCCCAGCATTTT
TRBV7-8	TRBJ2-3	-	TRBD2	CASSLLAGGPRDTQYF	TGTGCCAGCAGCTTACTAGCGGGGGGGCCACGGGATACGCAGTATTTT
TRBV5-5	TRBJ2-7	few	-	CASSLAGAGQFSYEQYF	TGTGCCAGCAGCTTGGCTGGGGCAGGACAATTTTCCTACGAGCAGTACTTC
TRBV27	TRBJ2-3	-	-	CASTSDSFSTDTQYF	TGTGCCAGCACTTCCGACAGCTTTAGCACAGATACGCAGTATTTT
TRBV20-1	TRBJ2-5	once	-	CSASLGATLQETQYF	TGCAGTGCTAGTCTGGGAGCGACTCTCCAAGAGACCCAGTACTTC
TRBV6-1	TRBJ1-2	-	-	CASSEAAVSLYGYTF	TGTGCCAGCAGTGAAGCCGCCGTGAGCCTATATGGCTACACCTTC
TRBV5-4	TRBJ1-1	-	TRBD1	CASSPRQGGTEAFF	TGTGCCAGCAGCCCCCGACAGGGTGGCACTGAAGCTTTCTTT
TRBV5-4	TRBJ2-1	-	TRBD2	CASSLRTSGGYNEQFF	TGTGCCAGCAGTCTCCGGACTAGCGGGGGGTACAATGAGCAGTTCTTC
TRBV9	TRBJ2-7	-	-	CASSVAGHNEQYF	TGTGCCAGCAGCGTGGCAGGGCACAACGAGCAGTACTTC
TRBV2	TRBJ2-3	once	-	CASSERLASTDTQYF	TGTGCCAGCAGTGAACGGCTGGCTAGCACAGATACGCAGTATTTT
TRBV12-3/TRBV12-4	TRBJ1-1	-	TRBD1	CASSIRQGKAFF	TGTGCCAGCAGCATTCGACAGGGGAAAGCTTTCTTT
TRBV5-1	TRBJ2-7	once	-	CASSFQGAYEQYF	TGCGCCAGCAGTTTTCAAGGGGCCTACGAGCAGTACTTC
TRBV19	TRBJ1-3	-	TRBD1	CASSTLLPGTGAGNTIYF	TGTGCCAGTAGTACCCTCCTCCCCGGGACAGGGGCTGGAAACACCATATATTTT
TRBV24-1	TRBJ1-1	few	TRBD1	CATSPSSRGQFEAFF	TGTGCCACCAGTCCCTCGAGCAGGGGGCAATTTGAAGCTTTCTTT
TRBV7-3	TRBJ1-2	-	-	CASSPSGVYGYTF	TGTGCCAGCAGCCCCTCAGGAGTATATGGCTACACCTTC
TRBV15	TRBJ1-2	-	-	CATSRAGAQGYTF	TGTGCCACCAGCAGAGCGGGAGCTCAGGGCTACACCTTC
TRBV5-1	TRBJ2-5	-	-	CASSLDVPQETQYF	TGCGCCAGCAGCTTGGACGTGCCCCAAGAGACCCAGTACTTC
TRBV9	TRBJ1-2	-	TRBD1	CASSVFDREGNYGYTF	TGTGCCAGCAGCGTCTTTGACAGGGAGGGAAACTATGGCTACACCTTC
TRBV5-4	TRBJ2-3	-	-	CASSNRQKTSTDTQYF	TGTGCCAGCAGCAACAGACAGAAAACCAGCACAGATACGCAGTATTTT
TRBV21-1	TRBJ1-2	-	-	CASLRQAANYGYTF	TGTGCCAGCCTCCGGCAAGCAGCTAACTATGGCTACACCTTC
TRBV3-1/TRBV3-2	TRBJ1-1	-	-	CASSPQGNTEAFF	TGTGCCAGCAGCCCACAGGGGAACACTGAAGCTTTCTTT
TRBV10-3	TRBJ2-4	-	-	CATQGAKNIQYF	TGTGCCACCCAGGGGGCCAAAAACATTCAGTACTTC
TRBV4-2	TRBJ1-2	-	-	CASSQDGGGSGYGYTF	TGTGCCAGCAGCCAAGACGGGGGTGGGAGTGGGTATGGCTACACCTTC